This T cell receptor (beta chain) originates from a study of shared clonotypes between healthy human individuals. Study-level results: Of the naive CD4 clonotypes, approximately 5% were shared across a few donors. Sampling was confined to blood; repertoires within tissues likely differ. Memory subsets generally showed lower estimated richness than naive subsets.

The CDR3 spans 12 residues. Germline V gene data show CDR1 as SGHTS and CDR2 as YDEGEE. Trimming took 2 bases from V and 9 from J, leaving 10 bases between them. Per the original methods: ImmunoSEQ sequences covered only the junction and lacked quality scores; filtering therefore differed. Libraries were prepared by immunoSEQ multiplex PCR; TCRdb keeps only in-frame clonotypes and omits some of them. D and trimming come from the DNA, and the V and J calls and clone size come from that table. The sample yields about 980,000 clones, approximately 80% seen once. This clone showed up just once. Its antigen is still unknown.

The rearrangement links TRBV5-8 to TRBJ2-3; D remains ambiguous. Material: memory CD4+ T cells sorted from blood. The subset denotes: CD45RA-negative fraction. This clonotype was obtained from a man between 18 and 35 years old in good health. The CDR3 loop reads CASSFEPPTQYF. CDR3 nucleotide sequence: TGTGCCAGCAGCTTTGAGCCTCCCACGCAGTATTTT.